The entry below gives a single TCR beta chain sequence along with its context. The record originates from a study of blood T cell repertoires in COVID-19. The overall study: Acute-phase and convalescent COVID-19 samples originated in the United States, Italy and Spain. T cells, B-cell-depleted T cells, or PBMCs supplied cDNA or gDNA.

Authors' methods: Nucleated cell counts were estimated from reference gene primer amplification. Some clones are missing from TCRdb's copy, which holds only in-frame ones; the method was immunoSEQ multiplex PCR. The V and J calls and the clone size are those of that table, but D and trimming were determined from the DNA. Altogether 270,000 or so clones are present, approximately 86% being singletons, with the ten largest covering about 8.7%. The length of the CDR3 is 14 residues. Germline V gene sequence: CDR1 SGHAT, CDR2 FQNNGV. V lost 0 bases and J 10 bases, leaving 10 bases between the germline ends.

The specimen was peripheral blood. This receptor was taken from a man between 35 and 55 years old with active or convalescent COVID-19. The V gene is TRBV11-2, the J gene TRBJ1-6; D gene ambiguous. CDR3 residues: CASSLDPGSSPLHF. CDR3 in DNA: TGTGCCAGCAGCTTAGATCCGGGATCGTCACCCCTCCACTTT.